The rows below give T cell receptor beta chains drawn from one sample of a study of cytomegalovirus exposure and HLA in healthy donors. The data were produced by immunoSEQ multiplex PCR, yet TCRdb's version contains in-frame clones alone and is incomplete. The sample shows over 200,000 clones, around four fifths of them seen only once. The sequenced material came from PBMCs. These receptors were collected from a woman in her sixties in good health and CMV-seropositive. Each CDR3 is given with its conserved first and last residue. A D gene is named only where the DNA matches it firmly. Rows give clone size only sometimes, using once, few, many, or a class for an expanded clone.

V gene	D gene	J gene	clone size	CDR3 protein	CDR3 DNA
TRBV5-1	TRBD1	TRBJ1-1	-	CASSATGGARTEAFF	TGCGCCAGCAGCGCTACAGGGGGCGCGAGGACTGAAGCTTTCTTT
TRBV5-1	-	TRBJ2-5	-	CASSSQETQYF	TGCGCCAGCAGCTCGCAAGAGACCCAGTACTTC
TRBV19	-	TRBJ1-3	-	CASSVQGYSGNTIYF	TGTGCCAGTAGTGTCCAGGGATACTCTGGAAACACCATATATTTT
TRBV29-1	TRBD1	TRBJ2-1	-	CSGGQGNYNEQFF	TGCAGCGGGGGACAGGGAAACTACAATGAGCAGTTCTTC
TRBV28	TRBD1	TRBJ2-7	-	CASRPGTGFYEQYF	TGTGCCAGCAGACCCGGGACAGGGTTTTACGAGCAGTACTTC
TRBV18	TRBD2	TRBJ2-3	-	CASSPRLAGEKDTQYF	TGTGCCAGCTCACCACGACTAGCGGGAGAGAAGGATACGCAGTATTTT
TRBV5-1	-	TRBJ2-5	-	CASSLKGGDETQYF	TGCGCCAGCAGCTTGAAAGGGGGTGATGAGACCCAGTACTTC
TRBV4-1	-	TRBJ2-5	-	CASSQDLFGLGTETQYF	TGCGCCAGCAGCCAAGACCTCTTTGGCCTTGGCACGGAGACCCAGTACTTC
TRBV19	TRBD1	TRBJ1-5	-	CATRYRGHSNQPQHF	TGTGCCACCCGCTACAGGGGGCATAGCAATCAGCCCCAGCATTTT
TRBV4-3	-	TRBJ2-7	-	CASSQDRTLDPIKDEQYF	TGCGCCAGCAGCCAAGATCGGACTTTAGACCCTATTAAGGACGAGCAGTACTTC
TRBV5-1	-	TRBJ2-7	-	CASSGQYYEQYF	TGCGCCAGCAGCGGCCAGTACTACGAGCAGTACTTC
TRBV28	-	TRBJ1-5	-	CASRGGVGRQPQHF	TGTGCCAGCAGGGGGGGGGTGGGGCGGCAGCCCCAGCATTTT
TRBV4-3	-	TRBJ1-4	-	CASSPRIAFGLNEKLFF	TGCGCCAGCAGCCCCCGGATTGCATTCGGGTTAAACGAAAAACTGTTTTTT
TRBV6-5	TRBD1	TRBJ1-2	-	CASTSGQGYYGYTF	TGTGCCAGCACATCAGGACAGGGGTACTATGGCTACACCTTC
TRBV27	-	TRBJ2-7	-	CASSLRGSAVSSYEQYF	TGTGCCAGCAGTTTAAGGGGTTCGGCGGTTAGCTCCTACGAGCAGTACTTC
TRBV21-1	-	TRBJ2-1	-	CASTTLTSEGEQFF	TGTGCCAGCACAACCCTTACTAGCGAAGGGGAGCAGTTCTTC
TRBV29-1	-	TRBJ1-1	-	CSLYKGIGTEAFF	TGCAGCCTATATAAGGGGATTGGCACTGAAGCTTTCTTT
TRBV5-1	TRBD2	TRBJ2-1	-	CASSLGLAGLGNEQFF	TGCGCCAGCAGCTTGGGATTAGCGGGATTAGGAAATGAGCAGTTCTTC
TRBV30	TRBD1	TRBJ1-1	-	CAWSFLGQIHTEAFF	TGTGCCTGGAGTTTTTTGGGACAGATCCATACTGAAGCTTTCTTT
TRBV19	TRBD1	TRBJ2-3	few	CASSPPPHRGTDTQYF	TGTGCCAGTAGTCCCCCTCCGCACAGGGGGACAGATACGCAGTATTTT
TRBV6-5	TRBD1	TRBJ2-2	-	CAGRRDRRTGELFF	TGTGCCGGGCGCCGGGACAGAAGGACCGGGGAGCTGTTTTTT
TRBV4-1	TRBD2	TRBJ2-7	once	CASSQKPGLLAEPYEQYF	TGCGCCAGCAGCCAAAAGCCGGGTCTGCTAGCGGAGCCCTACGAGCAGTACTTC
TRBV30	-	TRBJ2-1	-	CAWCGPPSYNEQFF	TGTGCCTGGTGCGGGCCCCCCTCCTACAATGAGCAGTTCTTC
TRBV29-1	TRBD1	TRBJ1-1	-	CSVGRTGSNTEAFF	TGCAGCGTTGGAAGGACAGGGTCAAACACTGAAGCTTTCTTT
TRBV7-2	-	TRBJ2-3	-	CASSSRGTLTSTDTQYF	TGTGCCAGCAGCTCCCGGGGTACCCTTACTAGCACAGATACGCAGTATTTT
TRBV27	-	TRBJ2-5	few	CASSFGRGRQETQYF	TGTGCCAGCAGTTTTGGCCGGGGGAGGCAGGAGACCCAGTACTTC
TRBV30	TRBD2	TRBJ2-5	-	CAQTSGSGETQYF	TGTGCCCAGACTAGCGGGAGCGGGGAGACCCAGTACTTC
TRBV5-1	-	TRBJ2-7	few	CASSLEGVHEQYF	TGCGCCAGCAGCCTAGAGGGGGTCCACGAGCAGTACTTC
TRBV30	TRBD2	TRBJ2-3	-	CAWSVFSGVTDTQYF	TGTGCCTGGAGTGTATTTAGCGGGGTCACAGATACGCAGTATTTT
TRBV29-1	TRBD1	TRBJ1-1	-	CSVKQGDFF	TGCAGCGTTAAACAGGGGGATTTCTTT
TRBV5-1	-	TRBJ1-2	few	CASSLRGPEDGYTF	TGCGCCAGCAGCTTGCGTGGCCCAGAGGATGGCTACACCTTC
TRBV2	-	TRBJ1-5	few	CASSGTANRNQPQHF	TGTGCCAGCAGTGGGACAGCCAATCGCAATCAGCCCCAGCATTTT
TRBV27	-	TRBJ1-1	-	CASRPRGNTEAFF	TGTGCCAGCAGGCCCCGGGGGAACACTGAAGCTTTCTTT
TRBV18	-	TRBJ1-6	-	CASSQETDNSPLHF	TGTGCCAGCTCTCAGGAGACAGATAATTCACCCCTCCACTTT
TRBV5-1	-	TRBJ1-1	-	CASSLTGRTEAFF	TGCGCCAGCAGCTTGACGGGGAGGACTGAAGCTTTCTTT
TRBV5-1	TRBD1	TRBJ1-1	-	CASSTRTGRNTEAFF	TGCGCCAGCAGCACCCGGACAGGGAGGAACACTGAAGCTTTCTTT
TRBV7-2	TRBD2	TRBJ2-7	-	CASSRGVAGIPSYEQYF	TGTGCCAGCAGCCGGGGGGTAGCGGGTATCCCCTCCTACGAGCAGTACTTC
TRBV19	-	TRBJ2-7	-	CASSIEDSISSYEQYF	TGTGCCAGTAGTATAGAGGACAGCATCAGCTCCTACGAGCAGTACTTC
TRBV30	-	TRBJ2-6	-	CAWSGGGGKFSGANVLTF	TGTGCCTGGAGTGGTGGGGGAGGAAAATTCTCTGGGGCCAACGTCCTGACTTTC
TRBV6-1	-	TRBJ1-5	-	CASNRDLLQPQHF	TGTGCCAGCAATCGGGATCTACTCCAGCCCCAGCATTTT
TRBV9	TRBD1	TRBJ1-3	few	CASSAGDSSGNTIYF	TGTGCCAGCAGCGCTGGGGACAGCTCTGGAAACACCATATATTTT
TRBV18	TRBD1	TRBJ1-1	few	CASSPPDRGRTEAFF	TGTGCCAGCTCACCACCCGACAGGGGGCGAACTGAAGCTTTCTTT
TRBV6-5	-	TRBJ2-3	-	CASSYGGGGRTDTQYF	TGTGCCAGCAGTTATGGGGGAGGAGGTCGCACAGATACGCAGTATTTT
TRBV5-1	-	TRBJ2-1	few	CASSLPSYNEQFF	TGCGCCAGCAGCCTACCTAGCTACAATGAGCAGTTCTTC
TRBV28	TRBD1	TRBJ2-7	-	CASSRTGFGYEQYF	TGTGCCAGCAGCCGGACAGGTTTCGGCTACGAGCAGTACTTC
TRBV18	TRBD1	TRBJ1-2	-	CASSPTRGQGYGYTF	TGTGCCAGCTCACCAACGCGAGGACAGGGCTATGGCTACACCTTC
TRBV28	TRBD1	TRBJ2-1	-	CASTHRDRHNEQFF	TGTGCCAGCACCCACCGGGACAGGCACAATGAGCAGTTCTTC
TRBV5-4	TRBD1	TRBJ1-4	-	CASSSTVGQGNEKLFF	TGTGCCAGCAGCTCCACCGTTGGACAGGGGAATGAAAAACTGTTTTTT
TRBV5-4	TRBD2	TRBJ2-7	-	CASSLYYGGGSYEQYF	TGTGCCAGCAGCTTGTATTATGGCGGGGGATCCTACGAGCAGTACTTC
TRBV19	TRBD1	TRBJ2-7	-	CASSIWDRGQRSLPYEQYF	TGTGCCAGTAGTATTTGGGACAGGGGGCAGCGGAGCCTTCCCTACGAGCAGTACTTC
TRBV18	TRBD1	TRBJ1-2	few	CASSPRGEGYTF	TGTGCCAGCTCACCCAGGGGGGAAGGCTACACCTTC
TRBV5-1	-	TRBJ2-1	-	CASSLERNEQFF	TGCGCCAGCAGCTTGGAGAGAAATGAGCAGTTCTTC
TRBV7-9	-	TRBJ1-1	-	CASSFTGRNTEAFF	TGTGCCAGCAGCTTCACAGGGAGGAACACTGAAGCTTTCTTT
TRBV7-9	-	TRBJ1-2	-	CSSSLTEGYTF	TGTTCCAGCAGCTTGACTGAGGGCTACACCTTC
TRBV4-1	-	TRBJ2-7	-	CASSQAQGGSYEQYF	TGCGCCAGCAGCCAAGCACAGGGGGGGTCCTACGAGCAGTACTTC
TRBV2	-	TRBJ2-2	once	CASSESGPNTGELFF	TGTGCCAGCAGTGAGAGCGGTCCCAACACCGGGGAGCTGTTTTTT
TRBV30	TRBD1	TRBJ2-7	-	CAWSVGQGAIHEQYF	TGTGCCTGGAGTGTGGGACAGGGAGCTATCCACGAGCAGTACTTC
TRBV7-8	-	TRBJ2-1	-	CASSKRPSGFSYNEQFF	TGTGCCAGCAGCAAACGCCCGAGCGGGTTCTCCTACAATGAGCAGTTCTTC
TRBV5-4	-	TRBJ1-4	-	CASSLETGIEKLFF	TGTGCCAGCAGCTTGGAGACGGGGATCGAAAAACTGTTTTTT
TRBV5-1	TRBD2	TRBJ2-1	-	CASSLEPGGSPYNEQFF	TGCGCCAGCAGCTTGGAACCGGGCGGGAGCCCCTACAATGAGCAGTTCTTC